Presented here are 14 T cell receptor beta chains from one specimen sequenced in a study of identical twins. MiXCR, run by TCRdb on the 5' RACE reads, gives a single entry per CDR3 protein. The sample lists some 710,000 distinct CDR3 sequences; roughly 6% were seen once. The material sequenced was naive T cells sorted from blood. The receptors were gathered from a man younger than 35 in good health.

This clonotype was seen a few times. This rearrangement joins TRBV30 to TRBJ1-2; D gene ambiguous. This CDR3 region has 8 residues. The V and J ends lost 4 bases and 6 bases respectively, with 0 bases between them. Germline V gene lookup returns CDR1 GTSNPN and CDR2 SVGIG (reference sequence). The CDR3 nucleotides are TGTGCCTGGAATGGCTACACCTTC. Translation: CAWNGYTF.

This clonotype has ten or more counts. The chain is built from TRBV27 and TRBJ2-3; D is undetermined. Trimming removed 5 bases at V and 3 bases at J, with 15 bases between. CDR3 size: 15 residues. The germline V gene has CDR1 MNHEY and CDR2 SMNVEV (reference sequence). CDR3 region: CASSNNVDGTDTQYF. CDR3 sequence (DNA): TGTGCCAGCAGTAATAACGTCGATGGGACAGATACGCAGTATTTT.

This clonotype has at least ten counts. The rearrangement links TRBV10-3 to TRBJ1-2, with 7 bases fitting TRBD1. Germline V gene lookup returns CDR1 ENHRY and CDR2 SYGVKD. The CDR3 is 15 residues long. The trim removed 0 bases at V and 4 bases at J, leaving 5 bases unmatched. The CDR3 region has the DNA TGTGCCATCAGTGAGTCGGGACAGAATTTCTATGGCTACACCTTC. Protein product: CAISESGQNFYGYTF.

This rearrangement joins TRBV6-1 to TRBJ2-5, with 14 bases lining up with TRBD2. The ends lost 10 bases at V and 2 bases at J; junction bases unmatched: 9. The CDR3 spans 16 residues. Germline V gene sequence: CDR1 MNHNS, CDR2 SASEGT. CDR3 amino acids: CATLSGLAGGQETQYF. As DNA, the CDR3 is TGTGCCACCCTCTCTGGACTAGCGGGAGGACAAGAGACCCAGTACTTC.

The chain is built from TRBV6-5 and TRBJ2-6, with D tentatively TRBD2 (5 bases). This CDR3 region has 16 residues. V was shortened by 1 base and J by 4 bases, with 11 bases between the two germline ends. Germline V gene data show CDR1 as MNHEY and CDR2 as SVGAGI. CDR3 loop: CASSYFREIGANVLTF. The CDR3 coding sequence is TGTGCCAGCAGTTACTTTAGGGAGATCGGGGCCAACGTCCTGACTTTC.

This chain joins TRBV20-1 and TRBJ2-7; 13 positions match TRBD2. Germline V lookup: CDR1 DFQATT, CDR2 SNEGSKA (reference sequence). V shed 6 bases and J 4 bases; nucleotides not matched to a gene: 6. This CDR3 spans 14 amino acids. CDR3 nucleotide sequence: TGCAGTGCCGGGAGGACTAGCGGGGGTTACGAGCAGTACTTC. It specifies CSAGRTSGGYEQYF.

This clonotype was recorded at least ten times. This chain links TRBV18 with TRBJ2-3; unclear D gene. Trimming shortened V by 0 bases and J by 3 bases, and 10 bases separated the two germline ends. The CDR3 spans 15 residues. Germline lookup yields CDR1 KGHSH and CDR2 LQKENI. The CDR3 region is CASSPPVGITDTQYF. The CDR3 DNA reads TGTGCCAGCTCACCACCGGTGGGGATAACAGATACGCAGTATTTT.

This clonotype was seen a handful of times. This CDR3 is CASRPDFVEGDTQYF. CDR3 sequence (DNA): TGTGCCAGCAGACCCGACTTCGTGGAGGGGGATACGCAGTATTTT. The gene calls are TRBV5-5 and TRBJ2-3; a weak D match, TRBD2 (6 bases). The CDR3 covers 15 residues. Germline assignment: CDR1 SGHKS and CDR2 YYEKEE (reference sequence). Trimming removed 5 bases from V and 6 bases from J, with 19 bases in between.

The chain has TRBV30 and TRBJ2-5; D assignment may be TRBD1 or TRBD2 (5 bases each). Trimming pared 3 bases from V and 5 bases from J, leaving 13 bases between. The CDR3 consists of 13 residues. Germline assignment: CDR1 GTSNPN and CDR2 SVGIG (reference sequence). This chain's CDR3 is CAWSPGPKETQYF. CDR3 sequence (DNA): TGTGCCTGGAGCCCGGGACCCAAGGAGACCCAGTACTTC.

The chain joins TRBV5-1 to TRBJ1-1; D unresolved. The CDR3 covers 15 residues. The germline gives CDR1 SGHRS, CDR2 YFSETQ. Trimming cost V 0 bases and J 2 bases, with 11 bases left between them. CDR3 region: CASSLDHYKNTEAFF. For the CDR3, the DNA is TGCGCCAGCAGCTTGGATCACTATAAAAACACTGAAGCTTTCTTT.

Many counts were recorded for this clonotype. This chain joins TRBV5-1 and TRBJ1-2, with 9 positions matching TRBD1. The CDR3 sequence is 13 residues long. Germline CDR1 is SGHRS and CDR2 is YFSETQ. After removal of 6 bases from V and 6 bases from J, the junction contained 6 bases not matched to a gene. CDR3 in DNA: TGCGCCAGCACCTCTGGACAGGGGAATGGCTACACCTTC. It translates to CASTSGQGNGYTF.

This chain connects TRBV20-1 to TRBJ2-5, with D perhaps matching TRBD1 (6 bases). This CDR3 is 12 amino acids long. V was shortened by 6 bases and J by 5 bases, with 13 bases between the two germline ends. The germline V gene has CDR1 DFQATT and CDR2 SNEGSKA (reference sequence). DNA for the CDR3: TGCAGTGCCTTACAGGGTTGGGAGACCCAGTACTTC. As protein: CSALQGWETQYF.

This clonotype was observed at least ten times. The chain combines TRBV25-1 with TRBJ2-1; D remains unclear. V lost 2 bases to trimming and J lost 5 bases, with 22 bases between them. Germline V gene data show CDR1 as MGHDK and CDR2 as SYGVNS. CDR3 length equals 18 residues. Written as DNA, the CDR3 is TGTGCCAGCAGTGAAAAAACCTTAAGATTAGCCTTAAACAATGAGCAGTTCTTC. Amino acid sequence: CASSEKTLRLALNNEQFF.

In this sample, this clonotype turned up many times. The V gene is TRBV12-3 or TRBV12-4, the J gene TRBJ1-3, with TRBD1 matching 8 bases. Trimming cost V 6 bases and J 0 bases; bases outside gene matches: 7. This CDR3 comprises 16 residues. CDR3 region: CASSLGQGDSGNTIYF. The CDR3 coding sequence is TGTGCCAGCAGCCTAGGACAGGGAGACTCTGGAAACACCATATATTTT.